This TCR beta chain originates from a study of Graves' ophthalmopathy and Graves' hyperthyroidism. RNA transcripts yielded amplified TCR beta CDR3 regions. The authors performed first-round RT-PCR with HTBI primers and then a second-round multiplex PCR. TCRdb itself ran the multiplex PCR reads through MiXCR, one entry per CDR3 protein. Altogether about 340,000 distinct CDR3 sequences are present, roughly a sixth being singletons, with the ten largest covering 9% to 15%. Study findings and constraints: The blood repertoire also included most expanded thyroid clonotypes above 0.001 frequency.

CDR3 length equals 13 residues. V lost 2 bases, J lost 4 bases, and 6 bases lay in between. CDR1 SGHRS and CDR2 YFSETQ come from the germline V gene. Ten or more counts support this clonotype. The antigen remains unidentified. With a duration under 3 months, ophthalmopathy in the donors showed moderate-to-severe activity, CAS ≥3 and NOSPECS ≥4. Additional autoimmune diseases, uncontrolled infections, pregnancy or lactation disqualified patients. The authors used Ficoll-Paque density gradient centrifugation to separate PBMCs. The input was more than 7.5 ml of fresh peripheral blood. Material: peripheral blood. The V call is TRBV5-1, the J call TRBJ2-2, with D perhaps matching TRBD2 (5 bases). This clonotype was obtained from an adult man with Graves' ophthalmopathy. The CDR3 here is CASSFGGTGELFF. The CDR3, as DNA: TGCGCCAGCAGCTTTGGAGGCACCGGGGAGCTGTTTTTT. Together with reference TRBV5-1 and TRBJ2-2, the CDR3 gives the full variable domain: KAGVTQTPRYLIKTRGQQVTLSCSPISGHRSVSWYQQTPGQGLQFLFEYFSETQRNKGNFPGRFSGRQFSNSRSEMNVSTLELGDSALYLCASSFGGTGELFFGEGSRLTVL.